A selection of T cell receptor beta chains follows, all from one sample in a study of cytomegalovirus exposure and HLA in healthy donors. The data were produced by immunoSEQ multiplex PCR, yet TCRdb's version contains in-frame clones alone and is incomplete. The data contain about 120,000 clones, more than 60% of them singletons. Sequenced: PBMCs. The source is a woman in her thirties or forties in good health and CMV-seropositive. Each CDR3 is given with its conserved first and last residue. D genes are given only for firm matches. Clone size, where shown, is once, few, many, or a class for clones that have expanded.

J gene | D gene | V gene | clone size | CDR3 DNA | CDR3 protein
TRBJ1-4 | NA | TRBV2 | NA | TGTGCCAGCAGCAATCGGGGGTTCAATGAAAAACTGTTTTTT | CASSNRGFNEKLFF
TRBJ1-5 | NA | TRBV7-9 | NA | TGTGCCAGCAGCTTAGACAGGGGCAATCAGCCCCAGCATTTT | CASSLDRGNQPQHF
TRBJ2-3 | TRBD2 | TRBV5-6 | NA | TGTGCCAGCAGCTCCGGACTAGCGGCGACAGATACGCAGTATTTT | CASSSGLAATDTQYF
TRBJ2-2 | TRBD2 | TRBV9 | NA | TGTGCCAGCGGGGGGGGGACCGGGGAGCTGTTTTTT | CASGGGTGELFF
TRBJ1-1 | NA | TRBV19 | NA | TGTGCCAGTAGTAGGCAGGGGATGATGGGGACTGAAGCTTTCTTT | CASSRQGMMGTEAFF
TRBJ2-3 | NA | TRBV19 | NA | TGTGCCAGTAGTATAGGGGGAGAGAGCACAGATACGCAGTATTTT | CASSIGGESTDTQYF
TRBJ2-2 | TRBD2 | TRBV5-1 | NA | TGCGCCAGCAGCTTGTATACGGGACTAGCGGGCTCGACCGGGGAGCTGTTTTTT | CASSLYTGLAGSTGELFF
TRBJ2-7 | TRBD2 | TRBV30 | NA | TGTGCCTGGAGTGTACCTGGGGGACTAGCCTACGAGCAGTACTTC | CAWSVPGGLAYEQYF
TRBJ2-2 | TRBD1 | TRBV11-1 | few | TGTGCCAGCAGCGGAAGAGGGGGACAGGGAGTATACGGGGAGCTGTTTTTT | CASSGRGGQGVYGELFF
TRBJ1-6 | NA | TRBV4-3 | NA | TGCGCCAGCAGCCAAGATAGTAGGAGCTCCTATAATTCACCCCTCCACTTT | CASSQDSRSSYNSPLHF
TRBJ2-5 | TRBD2 | TRBV4-1 | NA | TGCGCCAGCAGCCCCCTCGGGCTAGCGGGGCCGCTCGCCCAGTACTTC | CASSPLGLAGPLAQYF
TRBJ1-3 | NA | TRBV21-1 | NA | TGTGCCAGCAGCAACAAGAGCGCTGGAAACACCATATATTTT | CASSNKSAGNTIYF
TRBJ2-2 | TRBD2 | TRBV7-6 | few | TGTGCCAGCAGCTCCCGGACTAGCGGGAACACCGGGGAGCTGTTTTTT | CASSSRTSGNTGELFF
TRBJ1-1 | TRBD1 | TRBV19 | once | TGTGCCAGTAGTATCGACCTTGACAGGGGAGTCATGAACACTGAAGCTTTCTTT | CASSIDLDRGVMNTEAFF
TRBJ2-7 | TRBD2 | TRBV5-6 | NA | TGTGCCAGCAGCCATACCGGACTAGTTGGTTCCGAGCAGTACTTC | CASSHTGLVGSEQYF
TRBJ2-7 | TRBD2 | TRBV5-1 | NA | TGCGCCAGCAGCTCCGCAGTAAAAGCGGGAATCGAGCAGTACTTC | CASSSAVKAGIEQYF
TRBJ2-7 | TRBD2 | TRBV18 | NA | TGTGCCAGCTCAGCCAGCGGGGGGAGCTCCTACGAGCAGTACTTC | CASSASGGSSYEQYF
TRBJ1-1 | NA | TRBV7-9 | NA | TGTGCCAGCAGCTCCGGCACTGAAGCTTTCTTT | CASSSGTEAFF
TRBJ1-1 | TRBD1 | TRBV5-4 | NA | TGTGCCAGCAGCAATTCCGGACAGGGCGCTGAAGCTTTCTTT | CASSNSGQGAEAFF
TRBJ1-2 | NA | TRBV7-9 | NA | TGTGCCAGCAGACAAGGACAGTACTATGGCTACACCTTC | CASRQGQYYGYTF
TRBJ2-3 | NA | TRBV7-7 | NA | TGTGCTAGCAGCTTAGGCCTAGCGTCAGATACGCAGTATTTT | CASSLGLASDTQYF
TRBJ2-1 | TRBD2 | TRBV18 | NA | TGTGCCAGCTCACATTCCGGGACTAGCGGGAGAGGTGAGCAGTTCTTC | CASSHSGTSGRGEQFF
TRBJ2-7 | NA | TRBV21-1 | once | TGTGCCAGCAGCAAAGAGAACTGTAGGGGCCACCAAGGCTACGAGCAGTACTTC | CASSKENCRGHQGYEQYF
TRBJ1-3 | TRBD1 | TRBV4-1 | NA | TGCGCCAGCAGCCAACCGGGACAGGGAAACACCATATATTTT | CASSQPGQGNTIYF
TRBJ2-3 | TRBD2 | TRBV7-2 | NA | TGTGCCAGCAGCTTGGAGCGGGGGCGGTCCACAGATACGCAGTATTTT | CASSLERGRSTDTQYF
TRBJ1-4 | NA | TRBV5-3 | once | TGTGCCAGAAGCGGGGGCAGGGGTAATGAAAAACTGTTTTTT | CARSGGRGNEKLFF
TRBJ1-2 | NA | TRBV6-5 | NA | TGTGCCAGCAGTTACTCGAGCACCGGGTCATATGGCTACACCTTC | CASSYSSTGSYGYTF
TRBJ2-7 | NA | TRBV5-5 | NA | TGTGCCAGCAGCTTGGACAGGCGGTACGAGCAGTACTTC | CASSLDRRYEQYF
TRBJ2-2 | TRBD2 | TRBV19 | NA | TGTGCCAGTGGGCGTAGCGGGAGACGCGGGGAGCTGTTTTTT | CASGRSGRRGELFF
TRBJ1-1 | TRBD1 | TRBV7-2 | NA | TGTGCCAGCAGCCTAAGGACAGGCCCTGAAGCTTTCTTT | CASSLRTGPEAFF
TRBJ1-1 | TRBD1 | TRBV6-5 | few | TGTGCCAGCAGGGGGACAGTTGAAGCTTTCTTT | CASRGTVEAFF
TRBJ1-5 | TRBD1 | TRBV5-8 | few | TGTGCCAGCAGCTTGACAGGGGATATAAGTCAGCCCCAGCATTTT | CASSLTGDISQPQHF
TRBJ2-7 | TRBD2 | TRBV11-2 | NA | TGTGCCAGCAACTCCGGGGGAGGGCTGAACTCCTACGAGCAGTACTTC | CASNSGGGLNSYEQYF
TRBJ2-3 | TRBD2 | TRBV2 | NA | TGTGCCAGCAACGGGAGGGGAGGCACAGATACGCAGTATTTT | CASNGRGGTDTQYF
TRBJ2-5 | NA | TRBV14 | few | TGTGCCAGCAGCCAAGCGGCGCTCCCTCGGGGGACCCAGTACTTC | CASSQAALPRGTQYF
TRBJ1-5 | TRBD1 | TRBV7-2 | NA | TGTGCCAGCAGCTTACAGGGGGACGGCAATCAGCCCCAGCATTTT | CASSLQGDGNQPQHF
TRBJ2-7 | TRBD1 | TRBV5-6 | NA | TGTGCCAGCAGCTTGGGGACAGGAATCTACGAGCAGTACTTC | CASSLGTGIYEQYF
TRBJ1-4 | NA | TRBV30 | few | TGTGCCTGGAGTCGGCAGGGCCATGAAAAACTGTTTTTT | CAWSRQGHEKLFF
TRBJ1-6 | NA | TRBV9 | NA | TGTGCCAGCAGCCCCCGGACCCAGGGATCACCCCTCCACTTT | CASSPRTQGSPLHF
TRBJ1-4 | TRBD1 | TRBV30 | NA | TGTGCCTGGAGTCCGGGACAGGCGGTCGAAAAACTGTTTTTT | CAWSPGQAVEKLFF
TRBJ1-2 | NA | TRBV5-1 | few | TGCGCCAGCAGCTTGGTAGGGGACTATGGCTACACCTTC | CASSLVGDYGYTF
TRBJ2-5 | TRBD2 | TRBV9 | NA | TGTGCCAGCAGCGTAGGAGGTAGCGGGGGGCAGGTAGAGACCCAGTACTTC | CASSVGGSGGQVETQYF
TRBJ1-5 | NA | TRBV28 | NA | TGTGCCAGCAGTCCCCCGGCGGGATCGGGCAATCAGCCCCAGCATTTT | CASSPPAGSGNQPQHF
TRBJ1-1 | NA | TRBV5-1 | NA | TGCGCCAGCATGATCAGGGGGAACACTGAAGCTTTCTTT | CASMIRGNTEAFF
TRBJ2-2 | TRBD1 | TRBV2 | NA | TGTGCCAGCGAGTTCGGGACAGGGGGCGGGGATACCGGGGAGCTGTTTTTT | CASEFGTGGGDTGELFF
TRBJ2-1 | TRBD2 | TRBV5-4 | NA | TGTGCCAGCAGCCCTTTCAGCGGGAGGGAGAACAATGAGCAGTTCTTC | CASSPFSGRENNEQFF
TRBJ2-1 | TRBD2 | TRBV16 | NA | TGTGCCAGCAGCCCTAGCGGGGGGGCCACCGCTGAGCAGTTCTTC | CASSPSGGATAEQFF
TRBJ1-1 | NA | TRBV6-5 | few | TGTGCCAGCAGTTCGGCGGACAATCGGAACACTGAAGCTTTCTTT | CASSSADNRNTEAFF
TRBJ2-1 | NA | TRBV11-1 | NA | TGTGCCAGCAGCTTAACGGTAGCTAGTTCCTACAATGAGCAGTTCTTC | CASSLTVASSYNEQFF
TRBJ1-1 | NA | TRBV5-1 | NA | TGCGCCAGCAGCCGAGTAGGGGACACTGAAGCTTTCTTT | CASSRVGDTEAFF
TRBJ2-6 | NA | TRBV10-3 | NA | TGTGCCATCAGTGAGTCAGGACACTCTGGGGCCAACGTCCTGACTTTC | CAISESGHSGANVLTF
TRBJ1-6 | NA | TRBV5-6 | once | TGTGCCAGCAGCCCGACAGTGGGAAATTCACCCCTCCACTTT | CASSPTVGNSPLHF
TRBJ2-7 | TRBD1 | TRBV9 | NA | TGTGCCAGCAGCCCGCAGGGGACAGGCCTATACGAGCAGTACTTC | CASSPQGTGLYEQYF
TRBJ1-1 | TRBD1 | TRBV7-3 | NA | TGTGCCAGCAGGATAACAGGGGACACTGAAGCTTTCTTT | CASRITGDTEAFF
TRBJ2-7 | TRBD1 | TRBV7-9 | few | TGTGCCAGCAGCCCCGGGACAGGGGAGTTAGGCGAGCAGTACTTC | CASSPGTGELGEQYF
TRBJ1-5 | NA | TRBV28 | NA | TGTGCCAGCATCAGACAGTATAGCAATCAGCCCCAGCATTTT | CASIRQYSNQPQHF
TRBJ2-2 | NA | TRBV4-2 | NA | TGTGCCAGCAGCCAAGTTCACGGGGAGCTGTTTTTT | CASSQVHGELFF
TRBJ2-3 | TRBD2 | TRBV4-1 | NA | TGCGCCAGCAGCCAAGAGGGACTAGCGGGAGACCGACTGAGCCCAGATACGCAGTATTTT | CASSQEGLAGDRLSPDTQYF